This T cell receptor (beta chain) derives from a study of Graves' ophthalmopathy and Graves' hyperthyroidism. RNA transcripts served as template for amplifying TCR beta CDR3 sequences. First-round RT-PCR used HTBI primers; second-round multiplex PCR followed. From the multiplex PCR reads, TCRdb called clonotypes with MiXCR, one entry per CDR3 protein. This table holds about 370,000 distinct CDR3 sequences, 15% to 20% found once. In this sample, this clonotype turned up many times. The germline gene is not matched at one end of the junction; a read error may be the cause. Germline lookup yields CDR1 SGHTA and CDR2 FQGNSA. This CDR3 comprises 14 residues.

This clonotype was sampled from an adult woman with stable Graves' hyperthyroidism. Sequencing was done on a sample of peripheral blood. This chain links TRBV7-2 with TRBJ1-1, with unresolved D. DNA of the CDR3: TGCGCCAGCAGCTTGGTGGGATCGAACACTGAAGCTTTCTTT. It specifies CASSLVGSNTEAFF.